The 27 T cell receptor beta chains reported below all come from one sample, sequenced in a study of CD8 T cells in Susac syndrome. cDNA came from around 0.54 to 1 ug RNA primed by random hexamers. TCRdb used MiXCR to reprocess the immunoSEQ multiplex PCR reads, holding one entry per CDR3 protein. This sample has 210,000 or so distinct CDR3 sequences; 94% occur once, and the top ten carry about 0.14%. Input material: CD4+ T cells from PBMCs. The receptor set was obtained from a human donor with Susac syndrome.

The J gene is TRBJ2-7, the V gene TRBV29-1, with TRBD1 matching 9 bases. Germline values: CDR1 SQVTM, CDR2 ANQGSEA. The CDR3 is 15 amino acids. Trimming took 5 bases from V and 5 from J; bases not matched to a gene: 13. CDR3 loop: CSVFGQGIGVDEQYF. Written as DNA, the CDR3 is TGCAGCGTTTTCGGACAGGGGATAGGTGTGGACGAGCAGTACTTC.

V gene TRBV6-2 or TRBV6-3 combines with J gene TRBJ2-5; D possibly corresponds to TRBD2 (5 bases). The germline V and J ends were trimmed by 1 base and 2 bases, with 8 bases remaining between them. CDR1 MNHEY and CDR2 SVGEGT come from the germline V gene. The CDR3 length is 14 residues. CDR3 in DNA: TGTGCCAGCAGTTACTTCGGAGGACAAGAGACCCAGTACTTC. It encodes CASSYFGGQETQYF.

In its sample, this clonotype was seen a few times. The chain couples TRBV18 to TRBJ1-1; no clear D gene. The CDR3 spans 13 residues. Deletions cut 2 bases from V and 0 bases from J, with 4 bases between. Germline V lookup: CDR1 KGHSH, CDR2 LQKENI. The CDR3 DNA follows: TGTGCCAGCTCACCAGGAGTGAACACTGAAGCTTTCTTT. The encoded protein is CASSPGVNTEAFF.

The chain combines TRBV12-3 or TRBV12-4 with TRBJ2-1; possibly TRBD2 for D (5 bases). The CDR3 consists of 15 residues. The germline V and J ends were trimmed by 3 bases and 10 bases, with 19 bases remaining between them. CDR3 bases: TGTGCCAGCAGTTTGAGCGGTGACGCATTAAACGAGCAGTTCTTC. It yields the protein CASSLSGDALNEQFF.

V gene TRBV20-1 combines with J gene TRBJ1-5; 7 bases map to TRBD1. V lost 3 bases and J lost 5; bases outside the gene matches: 10. Germline CDR1 DFQATT, CDR2 SNEGSKA (reference sequence). This CDR3 is built from 15 residues. The CDR3 sequence is CSASTGAAGDQPQHF. The CDR3 region has the DNA TGCAGTGCTAGTACAGGGGCGGCAGGCGATCAGCCCCAGCATTTT.

The chain has TRBV29-1 and TRBJ1-2, with D possibly TRBD1 on 5 matching bases. CDR3 length: 13 residues. Trimming pared 4 bases from V and 3 bases from J, leaving 12 bases between. Germline V gene data show CDR1 as SQVTM and CDR2 as ANQGSEA. The CDR3 DNA follows: TGCAGCGTTGGAAGGGGCCGGGACTATGGCTACACCTTC. This sequence encodes CSVGRGRDYGYTF.

This sequence joins TRBV12-3 or TRBV12-4 and TRBJ2-2, with 9 bases identical to TRBD1. V dropped 5 bases and J dropped 1; count of bases not matched to a gene: 5. This CDR3 has 16 amino acids. The CDR3: CASSIYRGRNTGELFF. The CDR3 DNA follows: TGTGCCAGCAGTATATACAGGGGGCGGAACACCGGGGAGCTGTTTTTT.

The chain combines TRBV2 with TRBJ1-2; TRBD1 is a possible D gene (5 bases). CDR1 is SNHLY, CDR2 FYNNEI, per germline. There are 15 residues in the CDR3. Trimming stripped 4 bases from V and 2 bases from J, with 14 bases between. As DNA, the CDR3 is TGTGCCAGCAGTGTAGAGGGGAGTACCAACTATGGCTACACCTTC. This sequence encodes CASSVEGSTNYGYTF.

The genes are TRBV9 and TRBJ1-1; D is uncertain. The germline gives CDR1 SGDLS, CDR2 YYNGEE. Trimming pared 0 bases from V and 3 bases from J, leaving 9 bases between. This CDR3 comprises 14 residues. The DNA of the CDR3 is TGTGCCAGCAGCGTAGGACCAGTGGACACTGAAGCTTTCTTT. Amino acid sequence: CASSVGPVDTEAFF.

This chain links TRBV20-1 with TRBJ2-1, with D uncertain. Germline assignment: CDR1 DFQATT and CDR2 SNEGSKA (reference sequence). V lost 3 bases to trimming and J lost 0 bases, with 9 bases between them. The CDR3 covers 14 residues. Here the CDR3 DNA reads TGCAGTGCTAGCGGGCAGAGCTCCTACAATGAGCAGTTCTTC. Protein product: CSASGQSSYNEQFF.

This clonotype occurred once. The chain uses TRBV19 and TRBJ1-1; D might be TRBD1 (5 bases). Looked up from germline, CDR1 is LNHDA and CDR2 is SQIVND (reference sequence). The CDR3 sequence is 14 residues long. V was pared by 7 bases and J by 4 bases, with 16 bases between. CDR3 in DNA: TGTGCCAGTAATCAACCGTCGGGGGGCACTGAAGCTTTCTTT. Translated: CASNQPSGGTEAFF.

The V and J genes are TRBV20-1 and TRBJ1-1; 9 nucleotides agree with TRBD1. The CDR3 has 14 residues. The germline gives CDR1 DFQATT, CDR2 SNEGSKA (reference sequence). V dropped 6 bases and J dropped 5; count of bases not matched to a gene: 10. CDR3 coding DNA: TGCAGTGCGGGAGGGACAGGGATCGGTACTGAAGCTTTCTTT. Translation gives CSAGGTGIGTEAFF.

This chain uses TRBV9 with TRBJ2-3; 12 bases fit TRBD1. CDR3 size: 16 residues. The germline gives CDR1 SGDLS, CDR2 YYNGEE. V dropped 3 bases and J dropped 1; count of bases not matched to a gene: 3. CDR3 residues: CASSEGQGAGTDTQYF. The CDR3 DNA reads TGTGCCAGCAGCGAGGGACAGGGGGCAGGCACAGATACGCAGTATTTT.

CDR3 nucleotide sequence: TGTGCCAGCAGCGTAGAGGCAGGGGGCTATGGAGGCTACACCTTC. Its protein product is CASSVEAGGYGGYTF. The V call is TRBV9, the J call TRBJ1-2; TRBD1 matches 8 bases. Germline CDR1 and CDR2: SGDLS and YYNGEE. V shed 0 bases, J shed 8 bases, and the junction held 9 bases outside the gene matches. The CDR3 extends over 15 amino acids.

The CDR3 coding sequence is TGCAGCGTTGAAGCTAACAGCTATGGCTACACCTTC. Protein: CSVEANSYGYTF. The chain combines TRBV29-1 with TRBJ1-2; D not certain. Looked up from germline, CDR1 is SQVTM and CDR2 is ANQGSEA. Trimming left V 1 base short and J 4 bases short, with 7 bases between. This CDR3 is 12 amino acids long.

The V and J genes are TRBV3-1 and TRBJ1-1, with D possibly matching TRBD1 (6 bases). Germline V gene sequence: CDR1 LGHDT, CDR2 YNNKEL (reference sequence). V was shortened by 0 bases and J by 4 bases, with 18 bases between the two germline ends. The CDR3 covers 17 residues. The CDR3 region is CASSQDQGLQGSTEAFF. The CDR3 region has the DNA TGTGCCAGCAGCCAAGATCAGGGACTTCAGGGGTCCACTGAAGCTTTCTTT.

This chain joins TRBV5-1 and TRBJ2-1; 10 bases are a match to TRBD2. The CDR3 has 15 amino acids. In germline, CDR1 is SGHRS, CDR2 YFSETQ. The V gene end was trimmed by 4 bases and the J gene end by 6 bases; junction bases not matched to a gene: 7. The chain's CDR3 is CASSATGLAINEQFF. As DNA, the CDR3 is TGCGCCAGCAGCGCCACGGGACTAGCGATCAATGAGCAGTTCTTC.

The chain uses TRBV12-3 or TRBV12-4 and TRBJ1-5, with D perhaps TRBD1 (6 bases). The V end was cut by 1 base, the J end by 0 bases, with 13 bases between. The CDR3 consists of 17 residues. CDR3 in amino acids: CASSLDSGAISNQPQHF. The CDR3 DNA sequence: TGTGCCAGCAGTTTAGACTCAGGGGCGATTAGCAATCAGCCCCAGCATTTT.

This chain links TRBV7-9 with TRBJ1-6, with unresolved D. The ends were cut back, 3 bases at V and 10 bases at J, with 10 bases in the middle. Germline CDR1 and CDR2: SEHNR and FQNEAQ (reference sequence). The CDR3 is made up of 13 amino acids. CDR3 loop: CASSFDSVSPLHF. In DNA, the CDR3 is TGTGCCAGCAGCTTCGACTCGGTCTCACCCCTCCACTTT.

The gene calls are TRBV30 and TRBJ1-2; no firm D call. The germline CDR1 and CDR2 sequences are GTSNPN and SVGIG (reference sequence). V was pared by 8 bases and J by 0 bases, with 13 bases between. This CDR3 spans 13 amino acids. The CDR3 reads CARSAPANYGYTF. DNA for the CDR3: TGTGCCCGGTCTGCTCCTGCTAACTATGGCTACACCTTC.

This clonotype was counted between two and nine times. The rearrangement joins TRBV5-1 to TRBJ1-2; 7 nucleotides agree with TRBD1. The CDR3 covers 14 residues. The V segment lost 5 bases and the J segment 2 bases; nucleotides outside the gene matches: 6. CDR1 is SGHRS and CDR2 is YFSETQ in the germline V gene. CDR3 sequence (DNA): TGCGCCAGCAGTATCGGGACAGCAAACTATGGCTACACCTTC. This encodes CASSIGTANYGYTF.

This sequence joins TRBV12-3 or TRBV12-4 and TRBJ1-2; D is unclear. Trimming shortened V by 6 bases and J by 5 bases, and 16 bases separated the two germline ends. The CDR3 totals 14 residues. For the CDR3, the DNA is TGTGCCAGCAGGCCCCTTACAGAATCATATGGCTACACCTTC. Protein sequence: CASRPLTESYGYTF.

The chain is built from TRBV28 and TRBJ2-1, with TRBD1 identical over 10 bases. V shed 6 bases and J 9 bases; nucleotides not matched to a gene: 8. CDR1 MDHEN and CDR2 SYDVKM come from the germline V gene. The CDR3 loop spans 14 amino acids. CDR3 loop: CASRTGTGVFEQFF. DNA of the CDR3: TGTGCCAGCAGGACCGGGACAGGGGTGTTTGAGCAGTTCTTC.

The chain has TRBV2 and TRBJ2-3; weak D call: TRBD1 (5 bases). Trimming left V 7 bases short and J 3 bases short, with 8 bases between. CDR3 length: 12 residues. Germline-derived CDR1 and CDR2 are SNHLY and FYNNEI. The CDR3 reads CASTRQTDTQYF. Here the CDR3 DNA reads TGTGCCAGCACGCGACAGACAGATACGCAGTATTTT. Based on the CDR3 plus reference TRBV2 and TRBJ2-3, the full variable domain is EPEVTQTPSHQVTQMGQEVILRCVPISNHLYFYWYRQILGQKVEFLVSFYNNEISEKSEIFDDQFSVERPDGSNFTLKIRSTKLEDSAMYFCASTRQTDTQYFGPGTRLTVL.

The J gene is TRBJ2-5, the V gene TRBV5-4, with 14 bases matching TRBD2. CDR3 length: 16 amino acids. Germline V gene sequence: CDR1 SGHNT, CDR2 YYREEE (reference sequence). The V and J ends lost 4 bases and 4 bases, in that order; junction bases with no gene match: 6. The CDR3 coding sequence is TGTGCCAGCAGCCCGGGACTAGCGGGGGAGGGAGAGACCCAGTACTTC. As protein: CASSPGLAGEGETQYF.

This rearrangement joins TRBV27 to TRBJ1-5; D not resolved. Germline V lookup: CDR1 MNHEY, CDR2 SMNVEV (reference sequence). CDR3 length: 15 residues. The V gene lost 4 bases and the J gene lost 0 bases, with 10 bases spanning the gap. CDR3: CASSSGRNSNQPQHF. The CDR3 DNA sequence: TGTGCCAGCAGTTCCGGGAGGAATAGCAATCAGCCCCAGCATTTT.

The chain has TRBV29-1 and TRBJ2-1, with a tentative D call TRBD2 (6 bases). The V end was cut by 7 bases, the J end by 7 bases, with 14 bases between. Germline loops: CDR1 SQVTM, CDR2 ANQGSEA. This CDR3 has 12 residues. In DNA form, the CDR3 reads TGCAGCGCTTCCGTAGGGAGGAATGAGCAGTTCTTC. Translating it yields CSASVGRNEQFF.